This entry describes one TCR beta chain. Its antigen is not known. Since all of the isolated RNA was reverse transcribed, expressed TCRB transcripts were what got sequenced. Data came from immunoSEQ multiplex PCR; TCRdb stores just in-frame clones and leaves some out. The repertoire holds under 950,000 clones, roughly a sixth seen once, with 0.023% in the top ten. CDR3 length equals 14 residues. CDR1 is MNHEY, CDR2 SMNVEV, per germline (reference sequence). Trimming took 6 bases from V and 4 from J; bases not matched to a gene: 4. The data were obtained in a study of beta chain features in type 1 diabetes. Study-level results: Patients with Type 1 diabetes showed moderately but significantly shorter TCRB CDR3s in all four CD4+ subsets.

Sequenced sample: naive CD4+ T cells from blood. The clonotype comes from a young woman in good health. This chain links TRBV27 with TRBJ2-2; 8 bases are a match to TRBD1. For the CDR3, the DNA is TGTGCCAGCAGGTCTGACAGGGGCACCGGGGAGCTGTTTTTT. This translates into CASRSDRGTGELFF.